This entry lists 5 T cell receptor beta chains sequenced from one sample in a study of lung T cells in sarcoidosis with Löfgren's syndrome (dated by TCRdb to 2016 to 2017). Sequenced using an Illumina MiSeq. The raw public reads went through TCRdb reprocessing: fastp at Q25, MiXCR clone calling, in-frame beta chains kept. For every CDR3 protein sequence, its rows merge into one entry that carries the most common genes and DNA. This sample is represented by roughly 2,700 distinct CDR3 sequences; 27% of them were singletons. The ten largest clones capture around 13% of the sample. Sequencing input: CD4+ T cells from bronchoalveolar lavage. The receptors originated from a human donor with sarcoidosis (Löfgren's syndrome or another form), or a control subject (not recorded which).

Within the sample, this clonotype is large. The chain employs TRBV20-1 and TRBJ1-1; D is unresolved. CDR1 DFQATT and CDR2 SNEGSKA come from the germline V gene (reference sequence). The CDR3 spans 15 residues. The V end was cut by 0 bases, the J end by 0 bases, with 11 bases between. Written as DNA, the CDR3 is TGCAGTGCTAGAGATCAGGTGCGAATGAACACTGAAGCTTTCTTT. Its translation: CSARDQVRMNTEAFF.

The rearrangement uses TRBV20-1 and TRBJ1-1; 8 bases match TRBD1. This CDR3 comprises 12 residues. Germline lookup yields CDR1 DFQATT and CDR2 SNEGSKA (reference sequence). Trimming took 5 bases from V and 5 from J; bases not matched to a gene: 4. The CDR3 loop reads CSALQGGTEAFF. As DNA, the CDR3 is TGCAGTGCTTTACAGGGGGGTACTGAAGCTTTCTTT.

Judged by abundance, this clonotype is large. CDR3 DNA sequence: TGTGCCAGCAGTGAGGCGGGTAGGACTGAAGCTTTCTTT. Translation gives CASSEAGRTEAFF. The chain carries TRBV2 and TRBJ1-1; D is unclear. Germline CDR1 and CDR2: SNHLY and FYNNEI. CDR3 size: 13 residues. V dropped 3 bases and J dropped 5 bases, with 10 bases sitting between them.

Turning to this clonotype: This may arise from a read error, as a much more abundant clone is one base away. The chain is built from TRBV6-1 and TRBJ2-7; D is tentatively TRBD1 or TRBD2 (5 bases each). The germline CDR1 and CDR2 sequences are MNHNS and SASEGT. The CDR3 extends over 12 amino acids. CDR3 loop: CASRTGGYERCF. The CDR3, as DNA: TGTGCCAGCAGAACAGGAGGCTACGAGCGGTGCTTC.

This clonotype is deemed medium-sized. CDR3: CASSLDWPGKTQYF. CDR3 DNA: TGCGCCAGCAGCCTAGACTGGCCCGGGAAGACCCAGTACTTC. The J gene is TRBJ2-5, the V gene TRBV5-1, with D possibly TRBD2 on 5 matching bases. The CDR3 length is 14 residues. V lost 4 bases and J lost 6, with 16 bases in between. Germline loops: CDR1 SGHRS, CDR2 YFSETQ.